The clone carrying this T cell receptor beta chain was observed a handful of times. Its specificity is not known. Other DNA sequences in the same sample also yield this CDR3. In germline, CDR1 is SEHNR, CDR2 FQNEAQ (reference sequence). This CDR3 has 13 amino acids. V lost 3 bases and J lost 4; bases outside the gene matches: 0. In the study's own analysis: ImmunoSEQ output held junction-only sequences without quality scores, so filtering differed. Clones were read by immunoSEQ multiplex PCR, and TCRdb kept only the in-frame ones, dropping some. D and trimming were read from the DNA, whereas the V and J calls and clone size are those reported in that table. The table records some 2,500,000 clones, over 85% of them present only once. The sample originates from a study of shared clonotypes between healthy human individuals. Findings and caveats of the study: Richness estimates generally favored naive over memory subsets.

The chain employs TRBV7-9 and TRBJ1-1, with 9 bases lining up with TRBD1. The receptor was derived from a young man in good health. Some clones in this sample may be carry-over from other donors' samples. The source material was naive CD4+ T cells from PBMCs. This sample's subset: CD45RA+ positively selected. CDR3 amino acids: CASSLTGGTEAFF. CDR3 in DNA: TGTGCCAGCAGCTTGACAGGGGGCACTGAAGCTTTCTTT.